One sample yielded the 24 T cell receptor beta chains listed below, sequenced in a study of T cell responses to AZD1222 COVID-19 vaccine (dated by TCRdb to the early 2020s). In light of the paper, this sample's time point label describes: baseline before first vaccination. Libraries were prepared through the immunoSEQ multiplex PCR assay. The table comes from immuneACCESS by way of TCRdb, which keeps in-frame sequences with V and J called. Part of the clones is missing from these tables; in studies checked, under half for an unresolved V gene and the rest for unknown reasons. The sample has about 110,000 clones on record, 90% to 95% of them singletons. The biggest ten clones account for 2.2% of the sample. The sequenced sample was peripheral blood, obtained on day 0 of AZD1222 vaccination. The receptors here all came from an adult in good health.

This chain's CDR3 is CASKGDSFSTPSYEQYF. CDR3 in DNA: TGTGCCAGCAAGGGGGACAGCTTTTCTACCCCATCCTACGAGCAGTACTTC. The chain carries TRBV2 and TRBJ2-7, with 7 positions matching TRBD1. Germline V lookup: CDR1 SNHLY, CDR2 FYNNEI. There are 17 residues in the CDR3. Trimming at V came to 7 bases and at J to 1 base, leaving 16 bases not matched to a gene. Combining the CDR3 with reference TRBV2 and TRBJ2-7 gives the whole variable domain EPEVTQTPSHQVTQMGQEVILRCVPISNHLYFYWYRQILGQKVEFLVSFYNNEISEKSEIFDDQFSVERPDGSNFTLKIRSTKLEDSAMYFCASKGDSFSTPSYEQYFGPGTRLTVT.

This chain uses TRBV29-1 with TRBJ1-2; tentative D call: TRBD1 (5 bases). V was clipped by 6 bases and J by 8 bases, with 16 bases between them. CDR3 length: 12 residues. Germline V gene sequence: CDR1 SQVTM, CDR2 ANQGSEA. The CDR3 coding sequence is TGCAGCGTCCTGGACCAGGGCGGGGGCTACACCTTC. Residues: CSVLDQGGGYTF.

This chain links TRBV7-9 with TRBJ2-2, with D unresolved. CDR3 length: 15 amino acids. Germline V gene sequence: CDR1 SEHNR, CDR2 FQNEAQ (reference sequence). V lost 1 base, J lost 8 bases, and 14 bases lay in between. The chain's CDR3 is CASSLGRSRAGELFF. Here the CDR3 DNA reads TGTGCCAGCAGCTTAGGACGGTCTCGGGCGGGGGAGCTGTTTTTT.

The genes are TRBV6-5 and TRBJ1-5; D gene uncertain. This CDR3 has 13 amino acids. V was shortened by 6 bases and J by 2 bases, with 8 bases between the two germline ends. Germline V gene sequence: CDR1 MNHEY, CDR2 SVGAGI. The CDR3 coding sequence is TGTGCCAGCAGGGTCACGGGCAATCAGCCCCAGCATTTT. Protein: CASRVTGNQPQHF.

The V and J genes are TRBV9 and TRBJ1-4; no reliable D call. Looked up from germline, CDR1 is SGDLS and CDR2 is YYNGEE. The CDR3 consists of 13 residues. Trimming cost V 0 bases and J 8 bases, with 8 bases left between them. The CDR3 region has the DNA TGTGCCAGCAGCGTAGTCCTGGGGGAAAAACTGTTTTTT. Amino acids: CASSVVLGEKLFF.

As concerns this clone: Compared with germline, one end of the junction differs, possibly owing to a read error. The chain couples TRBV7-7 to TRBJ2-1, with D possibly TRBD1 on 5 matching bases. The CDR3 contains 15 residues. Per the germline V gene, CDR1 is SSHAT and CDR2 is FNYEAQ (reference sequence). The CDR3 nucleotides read TGTGCTAGCAGCTTAGGGCCAGGGCTCTTGAATGAGCAGTTCTTC. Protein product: CASSLGPGLLNEQFF.

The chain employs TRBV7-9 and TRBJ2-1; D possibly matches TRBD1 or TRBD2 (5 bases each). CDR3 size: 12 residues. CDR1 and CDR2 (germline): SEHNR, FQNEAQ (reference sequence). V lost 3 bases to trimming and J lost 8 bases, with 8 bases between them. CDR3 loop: CASSLWDDEQFF. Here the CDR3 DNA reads TGTGCCAGCAGCTTGTGGGACGATGAGCAGTTCTTC.

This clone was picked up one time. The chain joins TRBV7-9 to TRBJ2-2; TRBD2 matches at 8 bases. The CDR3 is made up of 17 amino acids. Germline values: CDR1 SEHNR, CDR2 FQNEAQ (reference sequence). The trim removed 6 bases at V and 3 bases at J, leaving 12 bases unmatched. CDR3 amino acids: CASRSTSGGGDTGELFF. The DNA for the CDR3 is TGTGCCAGCAGGTCAACTAGCGGTGGGGGGGACACCGGGGAGCTGTTTTTT.

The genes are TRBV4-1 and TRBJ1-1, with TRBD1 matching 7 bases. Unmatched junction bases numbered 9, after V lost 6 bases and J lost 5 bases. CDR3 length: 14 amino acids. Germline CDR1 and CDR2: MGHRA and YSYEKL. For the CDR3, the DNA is TGCGCCAGCAGAAACCTACAGGGGAGGACTGAAGCTTTCTTT. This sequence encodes CASRNLQGRTEAFF.

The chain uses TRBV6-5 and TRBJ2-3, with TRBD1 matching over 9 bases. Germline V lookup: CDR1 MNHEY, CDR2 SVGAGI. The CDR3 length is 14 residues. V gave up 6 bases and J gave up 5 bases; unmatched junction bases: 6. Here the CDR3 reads CASRGQGWIDTQYF. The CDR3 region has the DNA TGTGCCAGCAGGGGACAGGGTTGGATAGATACGCAGTATTTT.

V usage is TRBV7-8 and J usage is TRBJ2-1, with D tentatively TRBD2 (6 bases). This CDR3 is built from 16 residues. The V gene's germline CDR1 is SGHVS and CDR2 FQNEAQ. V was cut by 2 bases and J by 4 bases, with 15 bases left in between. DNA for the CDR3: TGTGCCAGCAGCTTATTCAAAGGGACTGTATACAATGAGCAGTTCTTC. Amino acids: CASSLFKGTVYNEQFF.

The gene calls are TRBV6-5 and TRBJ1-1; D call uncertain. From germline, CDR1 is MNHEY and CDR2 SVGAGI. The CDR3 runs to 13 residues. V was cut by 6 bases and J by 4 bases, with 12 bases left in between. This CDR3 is CASRRGQPTEAFF. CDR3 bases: TGTGCCAGCAGGCGAGGGCAACCCACTGAAGCTTTCTTT.

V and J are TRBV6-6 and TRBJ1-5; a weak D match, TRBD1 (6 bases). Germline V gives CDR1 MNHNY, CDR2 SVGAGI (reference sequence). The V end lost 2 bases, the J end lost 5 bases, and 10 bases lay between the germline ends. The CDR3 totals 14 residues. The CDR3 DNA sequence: TGTGCCAGCAGTTACGTGGCAGGGGATCAGCCCCAGCATTTT. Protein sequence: CASSYVAGDQPQHF.

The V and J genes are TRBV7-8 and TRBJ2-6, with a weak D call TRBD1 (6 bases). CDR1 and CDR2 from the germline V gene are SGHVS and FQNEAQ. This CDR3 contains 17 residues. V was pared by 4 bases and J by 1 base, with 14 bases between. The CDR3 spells CASSYQWGRSGANVLTF. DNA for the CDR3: TGTGCCAGCAGCTATCAATGGGGGCGTTCTGGGGCCAACGTCCTGACTTTC.

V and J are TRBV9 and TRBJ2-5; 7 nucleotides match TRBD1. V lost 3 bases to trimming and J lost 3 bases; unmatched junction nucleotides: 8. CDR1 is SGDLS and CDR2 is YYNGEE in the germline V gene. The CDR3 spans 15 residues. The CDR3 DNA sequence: TGTGCCAGCAGCGAGGGGGCGTTGGTAAAAGAGACCCAGTACTTC. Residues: CASSEGALVKETQYF.

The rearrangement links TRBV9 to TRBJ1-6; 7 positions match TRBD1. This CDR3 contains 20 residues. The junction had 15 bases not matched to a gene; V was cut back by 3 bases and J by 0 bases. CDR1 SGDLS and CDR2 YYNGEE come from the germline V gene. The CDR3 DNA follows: TGTGCCAGCAGCGACTACAGGGGTAGTTATTCAAGCTCCTATAATTCACCCCTCCACTTT. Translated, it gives CASSDYRGSYSSSYNSPLHF.

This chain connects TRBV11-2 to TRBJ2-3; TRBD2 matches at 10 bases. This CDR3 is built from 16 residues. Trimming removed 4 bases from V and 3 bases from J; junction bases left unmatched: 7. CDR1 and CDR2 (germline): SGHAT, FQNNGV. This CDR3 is CASSSPASGGTDTQYF. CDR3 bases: TGTGCCAGCAGCTCCCCCGCTAGCGGGGGTACAGATACGCAGTATTTT.

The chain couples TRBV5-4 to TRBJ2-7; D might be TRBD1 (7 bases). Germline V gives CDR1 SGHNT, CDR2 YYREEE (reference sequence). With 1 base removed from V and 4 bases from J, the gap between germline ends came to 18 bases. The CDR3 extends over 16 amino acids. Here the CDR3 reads CASSLSLRGQMYEQYF. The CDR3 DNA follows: TGTGCCAGCAGCTTGTCCTTGCGGGGACAGATGTACGAGCAGTACTTC. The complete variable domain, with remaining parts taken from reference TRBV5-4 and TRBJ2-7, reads ETGVTQSPTHLIKTRGQQVTLRCSSQSGHNTVSWYQQALGQGPQFIFQYYREEENGRGNFPPRFSGLQFPNYSSELNVNALELDDSALYLCASSLSLRGQMYEQYFGPGTRLTVT.

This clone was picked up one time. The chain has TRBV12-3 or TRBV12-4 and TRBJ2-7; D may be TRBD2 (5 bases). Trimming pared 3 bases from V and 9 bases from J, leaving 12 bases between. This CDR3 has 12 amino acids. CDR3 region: CASSFSGDAQYF. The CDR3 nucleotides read TGTGCCAGCAGTTTCTCCGGGGATGCGCAGTACTTC.

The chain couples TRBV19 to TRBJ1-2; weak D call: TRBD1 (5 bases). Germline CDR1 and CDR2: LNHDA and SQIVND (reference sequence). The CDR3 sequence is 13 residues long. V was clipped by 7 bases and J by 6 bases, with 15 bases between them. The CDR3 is CASIQPGSHGYTF. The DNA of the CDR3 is TGTGCCAGTATTCAACCAGGGTCTCATGGCTACACCTTC.

The chain's CDR3 is CASSLGTASSYNSPLHF. CDR3 nucleotides: TGTGCCAGCAGCTTGGGGACAGCTAGCTCCTATAATTCACCCCTCCACTTT. The chain employs TRBV5-4 and TRBJ1-6, with D perhaps matching TRBD1 (6 bases). CDR1 and CDR2 (germline): SGHNT, YYREEE (reference sequence). The CDR3 is 17 residues long. Trimming shortened V by 0 bases and J by 0 bases, and 10 bases separated the two germline ends.

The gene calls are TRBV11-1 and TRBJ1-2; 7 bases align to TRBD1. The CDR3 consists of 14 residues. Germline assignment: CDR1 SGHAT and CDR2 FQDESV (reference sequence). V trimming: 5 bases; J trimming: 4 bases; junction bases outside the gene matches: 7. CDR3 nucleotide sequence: TGTGCCAGCAGCACCTCGGACAGGACCTATGGCTACACCTTC. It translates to CASSTSDRTYGYTF. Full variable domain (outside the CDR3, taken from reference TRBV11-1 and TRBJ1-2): EAEVAQSPRYKITEKSQAVAFWCDPISGHATLYWYRQILGQGPELLVQFQDESVVDDSQLPKDRFSAERLKGVDSTLKIQPAELGDSAMYLCASSTSDRTYGYTFGSGTRLTVV.

This CDR3 is CSASGAAFMNTEAFF. DNA for the CDR3: TGCAGTGCTAGTGGGGCCGCATTCATGAACACTGAAGCTTTCTTT. This rearrangement joins TRBV20-1 to TRBJ1-1; D might be TRBD1 (5 bases). This CDR3 comprises 15 residues. The V gene's germline CDR1 is DFQATT and CDR2 SNEGSKA (reference sequence). Trimming removed 3 bases from V and 0 bases from J, with 14 bases in between.

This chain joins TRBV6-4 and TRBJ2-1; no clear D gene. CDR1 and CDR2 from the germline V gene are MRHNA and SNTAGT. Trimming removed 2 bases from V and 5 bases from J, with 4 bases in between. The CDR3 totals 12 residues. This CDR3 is CASSDPHNEQFF. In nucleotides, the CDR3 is TGTGCCAGCAGTGACCCCCACAATGAGCAGTTCTTC.